These 18 T cell receptor beta chains were sequenced from one sample in a study of T cell repertoires in cytomegalovirus infection (dated by TCRdb to between 2018 and 2021). The data were produced on an Illumina HiSeq 1500. TCRdb reanalyzed the raw reads on its own, using fastp at Q25 for trimming and MiXCR for clone calling, and kept in-frame beta chains. Entries are consolidated by CDR3 protein sequence, retaining the most common genes and DNA. This sample lists roughly 280,000 distinct CDR3 sequences; around 15% were detected once. The ten largest account for 8.8% of the sample. The specimen sequenced was PBMCs. These receptors originate from a human donor in good health (CMV status not recorded). Some clones in this sample may be carry-over from other donors' samples.

This clonotype showed up many times. The V call is TRBV7-9, the J call TRBJ2-1; maybe TRBD2 (6 bases). CDR3 length: 14 amino acids. V dropped 8 bases and J dropped 8 bases, with 19 bases sitting between them. Per the germline V gene, CDR1 is SEHNR and CDR2 is FQNEAQ (reference sequence). CDR3 DNA sequence: TGTGCCAGCCCTGGGACTTCCTCCGGGTATGAGCAGTTCTTC. Translating it yields CASPGTSSGYEQFF.

V is TRBV20-1 and J is TRBJ2-1, with TRBD2 matching 8 bases. Germline lookup yields CDR1 DFQATT and CDR2 SNEGSKA (reference sequence). CDR3 length: 15 amino acids. V was clipped by 3 bases and J by 10 bases; unmatched bases: 14. The CDR3 DNA sequence: TGCAGTGCTAGGGATAGCGGGAAGAAGGGAGAAGAGCAGTTCTTC. Translation: CSARDSGKKGEEQFF.

This clonotype appeared a few times. The chain carries TRBV5-1 and TRBJ1-6; no firm D call. Germline-derived CDR1 and CDR2 are SGHRS and YFSETQ. The CDR3 has 16 amino acids. V lost 0 bases to trimming and J lost 7 bases, with 14 bases between them. The CDR3 DNA reads TGCGCCAGCAGCTTGGTTGGCAGTTCGAGCAATTCACCCCTCCACTTT. Translation: CASSLVGSSSNSPLHF.

This clonotype occurred a few times. The genes are TRBV2 and TRBJ1-1, with a possible D match to TRBD1 (6 bases). The germline V gene encodes CDR1 SNHLY and CDR2 FYNNEI. The CDR3 extends over 12 amino acids. Trimming removed 7 bases at V and 4 bases at J, with 10 bases between. The CDR3 DNA sequence: TGTGCCAGCAACAGGGAGCGCACTGAAGCTTTCTTT. Translating gives CASNRERTEAFF.

In its sample, this clonotype was seen many times. The chain employs TRBV7-9 and TRBJ1-2; D is undetermined. The V gene's germline CDR1 is SEHNR and CDR2 FQNEAQ (reference sequence). This CDR3 is 13 amino acids long. The V end was cut by 5 bases, the J end by 4 bases, with 11 bases between. The CDR3 loop is CASSGGVTYGYTF. In nucleotides, the CDR3 is TGTGCCAGCAGCGGAGGAGTTACCTATGGCTACACCTTC.

This clonotype was counted many times. CDR3 region: CASSLKDGVGELFF. The CDR3, as DNA: TGTGCCAGCAGCCTCAAGGACGGTGTCGGGGAGCTGTTTTTT. V and J are TRBV7-6 and TRBJ2-2; no clear D. Germline loops: CDR1 SGHVS, CDR2 FNYEAQ. The CDR3 is made up of 14 amino acids. V lost 5 bases to trimming and J lost 7 bases, with 14 bases between them. Combining the CDR3 with reference TRBV7-6 and TRBJ2-2 gives the whole variable domain GAGVSQSPRYKVTKRGQDVALRCDPISGHVSLYWYRQALGQGPEFLTYFNYEAQQDKSGLPNDRFSAERPEGSISTLTIQRTEQRDSAMYRCASSLKDGVGELFFGEGSRLTVL.

This clonotype was detected ten times or more. The chain has TRBV7-2 and TRBJ2-1, with 8 nucleotides matching TRBD1. The V segment lost 5 bases and the J segment 2 bases; nucleotides outside the gene matches: 8. The CDR3 has 16 residues. The germline gives CDR1 SGHTA, CDR2 FQGNSA. The CDR3 reads CASSPRQGITYNEQFF. The CDR3 coding sequence is TGTGCCAGCAGCCCGAGACAGGGGATAACCTACAATGAGCAGTTCTTC. Based on the CDR3 plus reference TRBV7-2 and TRBJ2-1, the full variable domain is GAGVSQSPSNKVTEKGKDVELRCDPISGHTALYWYRQSLGQGLEFLIYFQGNSAPDKSGLPSDRFSAERTGGSVSTLTIQRTQQEDSAVYLCASSPRQGITYNEQFFGPGTRLTVL.

This clonotype has a count of ten or more. The J gene is TRBJ2-1, the V gene TRBV7-8; 7 bases fit TRBD2. Germline-derived CDR1 and CDR2 are SGHVS and FQNEAQ. CDR3 length equals 16 residues. Trimming at V came to 1 base and at J to 4 bases, leaving 7 bases not matched to a gene. CDR3 in DNA: TGTGCCAGCAGCTTAGGGGACTACCAGGATTACAATGAGCAGTTCTTC. The encoded protein is CASSLGDYQDYNEQFF.

This clonotype has a count of ten or more. The rearrangement links TRBV27 to TRBJ2-7; no definite D call. CDR1 MNHEY and CDR2 SMNVEV come from the germline V gene (reference sequence). V was shortened by 4 bases and J by 4 bases, with 11 bases between the two germline ends. The CDR3 runs to 13 residues. The CDR3 sequence: CASSSTARYEQYF. The CDR3 DNA follows: TGTGCCAGCAGTTCCACCGCTAGGTACGAGCAGTACTTC.

In DNA form, the CDR3 reads TGTGCCAGCAGTTACTCGTCCAGCGGACTCTACAATGAGCAGTTCTTC. Protein product: CASSYSSSGLYNEQFF. This sequence joins TRBV6-2 or TRBV6-3 and TRBJ2-1, with a possible D match to TRBD2 (5 bases). Trimming cost V 0 bases and J 3 bases, with 12 bases left between them. CDR1 MNHEY and CDR2 SVGEGT come from the germline V gene. This CDR3 contains 16 residues.

In its sample, this clonotype was seen many times. The V call is TRBV29-1, the J call TRBJ2-3; the D is unclear. Germline CDR1 SQVTM, CDR2 ANQGSEA. Trimming shortened V by 7 bases and J by 5 bases, and 10 bases separated the two germline ends. CDR3 length equals 11 residues. The CDR3 bases are TGCAGCGCCACATGGGGAGATACGCAGTATTTT. It translates to CSATWGDTQYF.

This clonotype was seen a few times. This chain uses TRBV19 with TRBJ2-7, with 13 bases that match TRBD2. The junction had 6 bases not matched to a gene; V was cut back by 3 bases and J by 4 bases. This CDR3 has 16 residues. Germline assignment: CDR1 LNHDA and CDR2 SQIVND (reference sequence). The chain's CDR3 is CASSIAGTSGMYEQYF. CDR3 sequence (DNA): TGTGCCAGTAGTATCGCGGGGACTAGCGGGATGTACGAGCAGTACTTC.

The rearrangement links TRBV12-3 or TRBV12-4 to TRBJ1-5, with TRBD1 matching 7 bases. There are 15 residues in the CDR3. V gave up 5 bases and J gave up 0 bases; unmatched junction bases: 4. The CDR3 is CASSLDRDSNQPQHF. In nucleotides, the CDR3 is TGTGCCAGCAGTCTAGACAGGGATAGCAATCAGCCCCAGCATTTT.

The chain employs TRBV6-4 and TRBJ2-1; unclear D gene. The germline V gene encodes CDR1 MRHNA and CDR2 SNTAGT. Trimming removed 0 bases at V and 0 bases at J, with 9 bases between. The CDR3 loop spans 16 amino acids. The CDR3 protein is CASSDSASYSYNEQFF. CDR3 nucleotides: TGTGCCAGCAGTGACTCAGCCAGCTACTCCTACAATGAGCAGTTCTTC.

This clonotype was counted once. The rearrangement links TRBV7-4 to TRBJ1-5; D remains ambiguous. Trimming left V 5 bases short and J 7 bases short, with 15 bases between. The germline gives CDR1 SGHVT, CDR2 SQSDAQ. The CDR3 has 14 residues. The CDR3 DNA sequence: TGTGCCAGCAGCGCAGGCGGGGTTCGGCAGCCCCAGCATTTT. Translating gives CASSAGGVRQPQHF.

This chain links TRBV4-1 with TRBJ2-1, with TRBD2 matching over 10 bases. The CDR3 has 16 amino acids. V shed 0 bases, J shed 8 bases, and the junction held 7 bases outside the gene matches. CDR1 is MGHRA, CDR2 YSYEKL, per germline. CDR3: CASSQDLSGGKDEQFF. DNA for the CDR3: TGCGCCAGCAGCCAAGATCTTAGCGGGGGGAAGGATGAGCAGTTCTTC.

This clonotype was counted ten times or more. This chain joins TRBV4-3 and TRBJ2-2; TRBD2 aligns across 13 bases. The CDR3 runs to 17 residues. J lost 7 bases, V lost 1 base, and 6 bases had no gene match. Germline CDR1 is LGHNA and CDR2 is YSLEER. CDR3 residues: CASSQGLAGGPGGELFF. The CDR3 nucleotides read TGCGCCAGCAGCCAAGGACTAGCGGGAGGACCGGGCGGGGAGCTGTTTTTT.

This clonotype was seen at least ten times. The chain employs TRBV6-1 and TRBJ1-5; TRBD1 aligns across 11 bases. This CDR3 contains 15 residues. The germline CDR1 and CDR2 sequences are MNHNS and SASEGT. Trimming took 8 bases from V and 7 from J; bases not matched to a gene: 10. The chain's CDR3 is CASRAGTGGKQPQHF. CDR3 in DNA: TGTGCCAGCCGAGCCGGGACAGGGGGAAAACAGCCCCAGCATTTT.